Each of the 25 T cell receptor beta chains below was sequenced from the same sample in a study of shared clonotypes between healthy human individuals. The naive CD8 population came from CD45RO-negative cells selected for CCR7, without terminally differentiated effector memory CD45RA+ cells. Clones were sequenced by immunoSEQ multiplex PCR, and TCRdb holds only the in-frame ones, with some missing. The data show about 590,000 clones, around 95% seen once. The sample comprised naive CD8+ T cells sorted from blood. The receptor source for this set is a woman aged 25 to 39 in good health.

Regarding this clone: Within the sample, other DNA sequences also encode this same CDR3. V usage is TRBV7-9 and J usage is TRBJ2-7; 8 bases are a match to TRBD2. The trim removed 4 bases at V and 4 bases at J, leaving 3 bases unmatched. This CDR3 region has 13 residues. Germline V gene data show CDR1 as SEHNR and CDR2 as FQNEAQ (reference sequence). The CDR3 sequence is CASSSGRGYEQYF. In DNA, the CDR3 is TGTGCCAGCAGCTCCGGGAGGGGGTACGAGCAGTACTTC.

V usage is TRBV6-1 and J usage is TRBJ1-3; 9 bases agree with TRBD1. There are 16 residues in the CDR3. Trimming removed 2 bases from V and 3 bases from J; junction bases left unmatched: 5. Germline loops: CDR1 MNHNS, CDR2 SASEGT. DNA for the CDR3: TGTGCCAGCAGTGAAAGGACAGGGGTTTTTGGAAACACCATATATTTT. Its protein product is CASSERTGVFGNTIYF.

This rearrangement joins TRBV25-1 to TRBJ1-6; possible D gene TRBD1, 5 bases. The CDR3 runs to 16 residues. The germline V gene has CDR1 MGHDK and CDR2 SYGVNS. With 0 bases removed from V and 5 bases from J, the gap between germline ends came to 11 bases. CDR3 loop: CASSEYGPGNNSPLHF. The CDR3 DNA reads as TGTGCCAGCAGTGAATATGGGCCAGGGAATAATTCACCCCTCCACTTT.

V is TRBV19 and J is TRBJ1-2; 9 positions agree with TRBD1. V shed 7 bases and J 6 bases; nucleotides not matched to a gene: 9. CDR3 length: 14 amino acids. Looked up from germline, CDR1 is LNHDA and CDR2 is SQIVND (reference sequence). The CDR3 DNA reads TGTGCCAGTATGTTTACAGGGGGCTTGGATGGCTACACCTTC. This gives the protein CASMFTGGLDGYTF.

V is TRBV7-9 and J is TRBJ2-5; 10 bases agree with TRBD1. The CDR3 has 16 amino acids. The germline V gene encodes CDR1 SEHNR and CDR2 FQNEAQ (reference sequence). V shed 6 bases, J shed 2 bases, and the junction held 9 bases outside the gene matches. Written as DNA, the CDR3 is TGTGCCAGCAGGGATTGGACAGGGGGGCAACAAGAGACCCAGTACTTC. Amino acids: CASRDWTGGQQETQYF.

This sequence joins TRBV19 and TRBJ2-1, with D uncertain. V gave up 4 bases and J gave up 5 bases, with 18 bases separating them. CDR1 is LNHDA and CDR2 is SQIVND in the germline V gene (reference sequence). This CDR3 is built from 16 residues. The CDR3 region is CASSKGLDYRHNEQFF. The CDR3 bases are TGTGCCAGTAGTAAGGGCCTCGATTACCGGCACAATGAGCAGTTCTTC.

This sequence joins TRBV4-1 and TRBJ2-2; possible D gene TRBD1, 5 bases. The CDR3 spans 13 residues. The germline gives CDR1 MGHRA, CDR2 YSYEKL. V was shortened by 4 bases and J by 3 bases, with 6 bases between the two germline ends. CDR3 DNA: TGCGCCAGCAGCCCCAGGGACACCGGGGAGCTGTTTTTT. Encoded protein: CASSPRDTGELFF.

The chain is built from TRBV28 and TRBJ2-1; 8 positions agree with TRBD2. The trim removed 3 bases at V and 8 bases at J, leaving 6 bases unmatched. The CDR3 runs 14 residues. The germline V gene encodes CDR1 MDHEN and CDR2 SYDVKM. Here the CDR3 reads CASSFQRENHEQFF. The CDR3 nucleotides are TGTGCCAGCAGTTTCCAGCGGGAGAACCATGAGCAGTTCTTC. Filled out from reference TRBV28 and TRBJ2-1, the complete variable domain reads DVKVTQSSRYLVKRTGEKVFLECVQDMDHENMFWYRQDPGLGLRLIYFSYDVKMKEKGDIPEGYSVSREKKERFSLILESASTNQTSMYLCASSFQRENHEQFFGPGTRLTVL.

The chain joins TRBV11-2 to TRBJ1-1; D not resolved. Germline V CDR1 and CDR2: SGHAT, FQNNGV. The CDR3 has 13 amino acids. Trimming cost V 4 bases and J 6 bases, with 12 bases left between them. CDR3 loop: CASSSDPRSEAFF. The CDR3 bases are TGTGCCAGCAGCTCTGACCCAAGGTCTGAAGCTTTCTTT.

The V and J genes are TRBV4-1 and TRBJ1-4; D gene unclear. Germline-derived CDR1 and CDR2 are MGHRA and YSYEKL. This CDR3 is built from 14 residues. V lost 1 base and J lost 6, with 9 bases in between. CDR3 amino acids: CASSQVFADEKLFF. The CDR3 nucleotides are TGCGCCAGCAGCCAAGTGTTCGCCGATGAAAAACTGTTTTTT.

The chain is built from TRBV5-6 and TRBJ2-7; either TRBD1 or TRBD2 may supply D (6 bases each). CDR3 length: 15 residues. From germline, CDR1 is SGHDT and CDR2 YYEEEE. Trimming removed 0 bases at V and 3 bases at J, with 13 bases between. The CDR3 sequence is CASSLVGGRNYEQYF. As DNA, the CDR3 is TGTGCCAGCAGCTTGGTCGGGGGCCGGAACTACGAGCAGTACTTC.

The CDR3 DNA reads TGTGCCAGCAGTTATCCGGGAGGCACAGATACGCAGTATTTT. It is translated as CASSYPGGTDTQYF. This sequence joins TRBV28 and TRBJ2-3; a weak D match, TRBD2 (6 bases). The germline gives CDR1 MDHEN, CDR2 SYDVKM. V lost 4 bases and J lost 1, with 9 bases in between. The CDR3 runs to 14 residues. The variable domain in full, completed from reference TRBV28 and TRBJ2-3, reads DVKVTQSSRYLVKRTGEKVFLECVQDMDHENMFWYRQDPGLGLRLIYFSYDVKMKEKGDIPEGYSVSREKKERFSLILESASTNQTSMYLCASSYPGGTDTQYFGPGTRLTVL.

The chain combines TRBV5-6 with TRBJ1-6; D remains ambiguous. Trimming took 4 bases from V and 6 from J, leaving 11 bases between them. This CDR3 is 14 amino acids long. The germline CDR1 and CDR2 sequences are SGHDT and YYEEEE. The DNA of the CDR3 is TGTGCCAGCAGCCTGCAGCCGTCTAATTCACCCCTCCACTTT. Residues: CASSLQPSNSPLHF. Looking up the rest from reference TRBV5-6 and TRBJ1-6 gives the full variable domain: DAGVTQSPTHLIKTRGQQVTLRCSPKSGHDTVSWYQQALGQGPQFIFQYYEEEERQRGNFPDRFSGHQFPNYSSELNVNALLLGDSALYLCASSLQPSNSPLHFGNGTRLTVT.

The rearrangement links TRBV28 to TRBJ1-1; 11 bases align to TRBD1. The CDR3 extends over 14 amino acids. The V and J ends lost 6 bases and 10 bases, in that order; junction bases with no gene match: 10. CDR1 and CDR2 (germline): MDHEN, SYDVKM. In nucleotides, the CDR3 is TGTGCCAGCAGCTTCGGGACAGGGGGGGCGGGAGCTTTCTTT. Translating gives CASSFGTGGAGAFF.

CDR3 DNA: TGTGCCTGGGGGGGACAGGGTTCGGTAGTCTACGAGCAGTACTTC. Translated, it gives CAWGGQGSVVYEQYF. This chain connects TRBV30 to TRBJ2-7; 9 nucleotides line up with TRBD1. Germline V gene sequence: CDR1 GTSNPN, CDR2 SVGIG (reference sequence). Unmatched junction bases numbered 11, after V lost 5 bases and J lost 3 bases. This CDR3 is built from 15 residues.

The chain is built from TRBV15 and TRBJ1-5; 9 bases map to TRBD1. Germline trimming cut 0 bases from V and 4 bases from J; bases unmatched to any gene: 1. Germline CDR1 LNHNV, CDR2 YYDKDF (reference sequence). The CDR3 is 15 residues long. The CDR3 DNA follows: TGTGCCACCAGCAGAGACGACAGGGGGAATCAGCCCCAGCATTTT. This codes for CATSRDDRGNQPQHF.

The chain has TRBV25-1 and TRBJ2-1, with D maybe TRBD2 (6 bases). The CDR3 consists of 14 residues. V was shortened by 6 bases and J by 6 bases, with 15 bases between the two germline ends. The V gene's germline CDR1 is MGHDK and CDR2 SYGVNS. The CDR3: CASSLFGSINEQFF. Written as DNA, the CDR3 is TGTGCCAGCAGCCTTTTCGGGAGTATCAATGAGCAGTTCTTC.

This clone was detected only once. The chain uses TRBV5-1 and TRBJ2-2, with 7 positions matching TRBD1. This CDR3 comprises 17 residues. In germline, CDR1 is SGHRS, CDR2 YFSETQ. V shed 2 bases, J shed 0 bases, and the junction held 7 bases outside the gene matches. The DNA of the CDR3 is TGCGCCAGCAGCTTAGATTACAGGGGCCCGAACACCGGGGAGCTGTTTTTT. It codes for CASSLDYRGPNTGELFF.

This chain joins TRBV11-2 and TRBJ2-7, with 7 bases matching TRBD2. This CDR3 contains 15 residues. CDR1 SGHAT and CDR2 FQNNGV come from the germline V gene. V shed 5 bases and J 2 bases; nucleotides not matched to a gene: 9. Written as DNA, the CDR3 is TGTGCCAGCAGCCCCGCTCTAGCGGAGACCTACGAGCAGTACTTC. As protein: CASSPALAETYEQYF.

The chain recombines TRBV6-1 with TRBJ2-3, with 8 bases fitting TRBD2. V gave up 2 bases and J gave up 0 bases; unmatched junction bases: 4. This CDR3 spans 16 amino acids. Germline assignment: CDR1 MNHNS and CDR2 SASEGT. The DNA of the CDR3 is TGTGCCAGCAGTGAATGGCTAGCGGGCAGCACAGATACGCAGTATTTT. Protein product: CASSEWLAGSTDTQYF.

This chain uses TRBV27 with TRBJ1-6, with 9 bases matching TRBD1. The CDR3 consists of 14 residues. After removal of 7 bases from V and 10 bases from J, the junction contained 8 bases not matched to a gene. From germline, CDR1 is MNHEY and CDR2 SMNVEV (reference sequence). CDR3 sequence reads: CASNQQGADSPLHF. For the CDR3, the DNA is TGTGCCAGCAACCAACAGGGGGCAGACTCACCCCTCCACTTT.

The DNA for the CDR3 is TGTGCCAGCAACCAACCCCGGTGGGAGCCGATGAACACTGAAGCTTTCTTT. This translates into CASNQPRWEPMNTEAFF. The genes are TRBV5-6 and TRBJ1-1; D remains ambiguous. V was pared by 6 bases and J by 0 bases, with 21 bases between. Germline CDR1 and CDR2: SGHDT and YYEEEE. CDR3 length: 17 amino acids.

The chain links TRBV28 to TRBJ1-4; TRBD1 matches 10 bases. This CDR3 is 18 amino acids long. Germline lookup yields CDR1 MDHEN and CDR2 SYDVKM. Trimming took 3 bases from V and 0 from J; bases not matched to a gene: 7. CDR3 nucleotide sequence: TGTGCCAGCAGTTTCGCCGGGACAGGGGCCCCAACTAATGAAAAACTGTTTTTT. Residues: CASSFAGTGAPTNEKLFF.

The chain uses TRBV10-3 and TRBJ2-1, with TRBD2 matching over 7 bases. The germline V gene has CDR1 ENHRY and CDR2 SYGVKD. The CDR3 has 15 amino acids. With V trimmed by 6 bases and J by 7 bases, 12 bases remained unmatched. CDR3 sequence reads: CAIRRAGSGANEQFF. In DNA, the CDR3 is TGTGCCATCAGGAGAGCGGGATCCGGGGCGAATGAGCAGTTCTTC.

The J gene is TRBJ2-1, the V gene TRBV13; 8 bases fit TRBD2. This CDR3 region has 16 residues. V lost 5 bases, J lost 3 bases, and 9 bases stayed unmatched. Germline V gene sequence: CDR1 PRHDT, CDR2 FYEKMQ (reference sequence). The CDR3 region is CASSKTLAGYYNEQFF. The CDR3 DNA follows: TGTGCCAGCAGCAAAACCCTAGCGGGCTACTACAATGAGCAGTTCTTC.